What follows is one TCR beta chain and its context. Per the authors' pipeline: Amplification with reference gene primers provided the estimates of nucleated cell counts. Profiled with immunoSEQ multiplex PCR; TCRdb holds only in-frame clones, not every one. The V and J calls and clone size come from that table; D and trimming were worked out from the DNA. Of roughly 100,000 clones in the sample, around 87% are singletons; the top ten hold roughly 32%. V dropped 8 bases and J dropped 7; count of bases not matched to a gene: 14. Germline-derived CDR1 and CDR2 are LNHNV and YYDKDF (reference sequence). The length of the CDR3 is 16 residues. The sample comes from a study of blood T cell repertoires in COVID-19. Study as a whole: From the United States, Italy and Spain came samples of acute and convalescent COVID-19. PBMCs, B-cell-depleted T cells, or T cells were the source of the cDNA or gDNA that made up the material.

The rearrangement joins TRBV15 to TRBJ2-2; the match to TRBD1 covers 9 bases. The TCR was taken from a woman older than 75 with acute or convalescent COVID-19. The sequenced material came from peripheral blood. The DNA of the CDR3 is TGTGCCACCCGTCCCCCCGGGACAGGGTCTGGCGGGGAGCTGTTTTTT. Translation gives CATRPPGTGSGGELFF.